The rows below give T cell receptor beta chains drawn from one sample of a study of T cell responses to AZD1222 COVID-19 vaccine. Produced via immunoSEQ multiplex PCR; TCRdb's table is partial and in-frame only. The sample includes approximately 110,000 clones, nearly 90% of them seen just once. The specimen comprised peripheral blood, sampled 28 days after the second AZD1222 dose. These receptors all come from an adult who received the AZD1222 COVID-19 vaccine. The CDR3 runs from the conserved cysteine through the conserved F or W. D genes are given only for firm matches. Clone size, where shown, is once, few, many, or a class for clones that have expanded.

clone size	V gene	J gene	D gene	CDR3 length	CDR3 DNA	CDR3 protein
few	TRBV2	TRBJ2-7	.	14	TGTGCCAGCAGAGTTCTGGGCGGAAACTACGAGCAGTACTTC	CASRVLGGNYEQYF
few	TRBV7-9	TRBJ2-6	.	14	TGTGCCAGCAGCCGCTCCATGGGAGTCAACGTCCTGACTTTC	CASSRSMGVNVLTF
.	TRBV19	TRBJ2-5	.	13	TGTGCTTCAGGAGGAGGCCTCGGCGAGACCCAGTACTTC	CASGGGLGETQYF
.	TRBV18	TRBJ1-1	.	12	TGTGCCAGCTCCCCAAGGGGAGCTGAAGCTTTCTTT	CASSPRGAEAFF
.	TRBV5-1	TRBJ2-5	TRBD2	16	TGCGCCAGCAGCTTGGGAAGAGCGGGAGGGGGAGAGACCCAGTACTTC	CASSLGRAGGGETQYF
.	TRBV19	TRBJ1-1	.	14	TGTGCCAGTAGTATAATGGTCTCGAACACTGAAGCTTTCTTT	CASSIMVSNTEAFF
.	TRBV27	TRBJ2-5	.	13	TGTGCCAGCAGTTTGTCGGGCCAAGAGACCCAGTACTTC	CASSLSGQETQYF
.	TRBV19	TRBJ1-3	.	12	TGTGCCAGCCACAGGGAAAGAAACACCATATATTTT	CASHRERNTIYF
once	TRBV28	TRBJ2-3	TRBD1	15	TGTGCCAGCAGTCCAGGGGGCGCAACTGGAGATACGCAGTATTTT	CASSPGGATGDTQYF
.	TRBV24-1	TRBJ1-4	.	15	TGTGCCACCAGTGATCCAGGGGCAACTAATGAAAAACTGTTTTTT	CATSDPGATNEKLFF